Following are 26 T cell receptor beta chains from one sample sequenced in a study of spatial heterogeneity in lung cancer. These receptors' antigens are unknown. The time point denotes: sample taken at primary tumor resection. Findings of the study overall: Tumoral mutation counts were tracked by counts of expanded intratumoral alpha and beta TCRs.

MiXCR, run by TCRdb on the 5' RACE reads, gives a single entry per CDR3 protein. The data show about 9,200 distinct CDR3 sequences, with approximately 8.2% seen just once and over 20% held by the top ten. Material: lung tumor tissue, obtained at surgery. The source of these receptors is a male donor with early-stage non-small cell lung cancer.

This chain uses TRBV20-1 with TRBJ2-7; 9 nucleotides agree with TRBD2. V shed 0 bases, J shed 4 bases, and the junction held 7 bases outside the gene matches. Looked up from germline, CDR1 is DFQATT and CDR2 is SNEGSKA (reference sequence). The CDR3 runs to 15 residues. CDR3 amino acids: CSARDFSGSGYEQYF. CDR3 in DNA: TGCAGTGCTAGAGATTTTAGCGGGAGTGGGTACGAGCAGTACTTC.

There are many counts of this clonotype. The chain carries TRBV28 and TRBJ2-5; weak D call: TRBD1 (5 bases). The CDR3 runs to 16 residues. Trimming took 3 bases from V and 1 from J, leaving 15 bases between them. Per the germline V gene, CDR1 is MDHEN and CDR2 is SYDVKM. The CDR3 DNA reads TGTGCCAGCAGTTTTGGATGGGGCCAGGCCCAAGAGACCCAGTACTTC. Translating it yields CASSFGWGQAQETQYF.

This clonotype has only a few counts. V gene TRBV5-1 combines with J gene TRBJ2-3; D may match TRBD1 or TRBD2 (7 bases each). The CDR3 spans 15 residues. Germline V lookup: CDR1 SGHRS, CDR2 YFSETQ. The V gene lost 2 bases and the J gene lost 6 bases, with 16 bases spanning the gap. This chain's CDR3 is CASSLQGTTGDTQYF. CDR3 sequence (DNA): TGCGCCAGCAGCTTACAGGGGACTACCGGCGATACGCAGTATTTT.

This clonotype appeared many times. The chain links TRBV20-1 to TRBJ2-1, with D perhaps being TRBD1 or TRBD2 (6 bases each). Per germline, CDR1 DFQATT and CDR2 SNEGSKA (reference sequence). The CDR3 contains 13 residues. Trimming took 3 bases from V and 8 from J, leaving 14 bases between them. The chain's CDR3 is CSASPGAGDEQFF. As DNA, the CDR3 is TGCAGTGCTAGTCCGGGGGCCGGCGATGAGCAGTTCTTC.

The V call is TRBV10-3, the J call TRBJ2-7, with 9 nucleotides matching TRBD1. In germline, CDR1 is ENHRY, CDR2 SYGVKD. The ends lost 3 bases at V and 2 bases at J; junction bases unmatched: 2. The CDR3 is made up of 14 amino acids. The DNA of the CDR3 is TGTGCCATCAGTGATGACAGGGGGGCCTACGAGCAGTACTTC. It is translated as CAISDDRGAYEQYF.

This clonotype has ten or more counts. The rearrangement uses TRBV20-1 and TRBJ2-1; no clear D gene. The ends were cut back, 3 bases at V and 3 bases at J, with 9 bases in the middle. CDR1 is DFQATT and CDR2 is SNEGSKA in the germline V gene (reference sequence). There are 13 residues in the CDR3. The CDR3 DNA sequence: TGCAGTGCTAGGGATGCTCTCTACAATGAGCAGTTCTTC. This gives the protein CSARDALYNEQFF.

The V gene is TRBV29-1, the J gene TRBJ1-2; 9 bases are a match to TRBD1. Germline assignment: CDR1 SQVTM and CDR2 ANQGSEA. V gave up 0 bases and J gave up 7 bases; unmatched junction bases: 6. The CDR3 runs 14 residues. CDR3 DNA: TGCAGCGTTGAAGATCCCAGACAGGGGGGTGGCTACACCTTC. As protein: CSVEDPRQGGGYTF.

This sequence joins TRBV21-1 and TRBJ1-5. TRBV21-1 is termed a pseudogene. The CDR3 totals 13 residues. The CDR3 loop is CASSRNSGQPQHF. The CDR3 DNA reads TGTGCCAGCAGTAGAAATTCTGGTCAGCCCCAGCATTTT.

The gene calls are TRBV7-8 and TRBJ1-4; unclear D gene. Germline CDR1 SGHVS, CDR2 FQNEAQ. Trimming pared 3 bases from V and 12 bases from J, leaving 17 bases between. This CDR3 comprises 14 residues. In DNA form, the CDR3 reads TGTGCCAGCAGCTTGGCCCCGACCGCCTCGGAACTGTTTTTT. Translated, it gives CASSLAPTASELFF. The complete variable domain, with remaining parts taken from reference TRBV7-8 and TRBJ1-4, reads GAGVSQSPRYKVAKRGQDVALRCDPISGHVSLFWYQQALGQGPEFLTYFQNEAQLDKSGLPSDRFFAERPEGSVSTLKIQRTQQEDSAVYLCASSLAPTASELFFGSGTQLSVL.

This clonotype showed up just a few times. The chain uses TRBV29-1 and TRBJ2-1; 7 bases fit TRBD1. J lost 8 bases, V lost 7 bases, and 8 bases had no gene match. The CDR3 is made up of 12 amino acids. Germline assignment: CDR1 SQVTM and CDR2 ANQGSEA. CDR3: CSARDSWHEQFF. In nucleotides, the CDR3 is TGCAGCGCAAGGGACAGTTGGCATGAGCAGTTCTTC.

This clonotype was observed many times. CDR3 sequence reads: CASSVAGGRNEQFF. The CDR3 nucleotides read TGTGCCAGCAGCGTAGCGGGGGGGCGTAATGAGCAGTTCTTC. This rearrangement joins TRBV6-2 or TRBV6-3 to TRBJ2-1; 11 positions match TRBD2. V was clipped by 6 bases and J by 7 bases; unmatched bases: 5. The CDR3 length is 14 residues. In germline, CDR1 is MNHEY, CDR2 SVGEGT.

This sequence joins TRBV24-1 and TRBJ2-3, with D maybe TRBD1 (6 bases). The CDR3 has 15 amino acids. CDR1 is KGHDR and CDR2 is SFDVKD in the germline V gene. Between the trimmed V and J ends, which lost 2 bases and 4 bases, there was a span of 12 bases. In DNA, the CDR3 is TGTGCCACCAGTGATTCCCAGGGGTGGGCAGATACGCAGTATTTT. Residues: CATSDSQGWADTQYF.

Worth noting for this clonotype: It may be a read error: a sequence one base away is much more abundant. The chain employs TRBV6-5 and TRBJ1-6; D is ambiguous. The ends were cut back, 0 bases at V and 9 bases at J, with 15 bases in the middle. The CDR3 contains 16 residues. From germline, CDR1 is MNHEY and CDR2 SVGAGI. This CDR3 is CASSYSFGVKISPLHF. The CDR3 DNA sequence: TGTGCCAGCAGTTACTCGTTCGGGGTTAAGATTTCACCCCTCCACTTT.

At least ten counts were recorded for this clonotype. This chain connects TRBV3-1 to TRBJ2-2; D is possibly TRBD2 (5 bases). The V gene lost 2 bases and the J gene lost 2 bases, with 12 bases spanning the gap. This CDR3 comprises 16 residues. Looked up from germline, CDR1 is LGHDT and CDR2 is YNNKEL (reference sequence). CDR3 nucleotides: TGTGCCAGCAGCCAACGCCGGGGAGTAAACACCGGGGAGCTGTTTTTT. Its translation: CASSQRRGVNTGELFF.

This clonotype appeared many times. The chain is built from TRBV7-3 and TRBJ1-4; D is perhaps TRBD1 (5 bases). The CDR3 has 15 amino acids. Germline CDR1 and CDR2: SGHTA and FQGTGA. V dropped 5 bases and J dropped 8 bases, with 18 bases sitting between them. CDR3 amino acids: CASSPTGVYSEKLFF. Here the CDR3 DNA reads TGTGCCAGCAGCCCAACGGGGGTCTATAGCGAAAAACTGTTTTTT.

Sample share makes this clonotype medium-sized. The rearrangement uses TRBV7-9 and TRBJ2-2; 12 bases align to TRBD2. Germline CDR1 SEHNR, CDR2 FQNEAQ (reference sequence). Trimming removed 4 bases from V and 5 bases from J; junction bases left unmatched: 5. This CDR3 comprises 16 residues. CDR3: CASSSLAGGRTGELFF. The DNA of the CDR3 is TGTGCCAGCAGCTCCCTAGCGGGAGGGAGGACCGGGGAGCTGTTTTTT.

This clonotype came up many times. The rearrangement uses TRBV29-1 and TRBJ1-4; 11 bases fit TRBD1. The CDR3 is 13 amino acids. Per germline, CDR1 SQVTM and CDR2 ANQGSEA. Trimming cost V 7 bases and J 5 bases; bases outside gene matches: 3. CDR3 sequence (DNA): TGCAGCGCAGGACAGGGGGCGAATGAAAAACTGTTTTTT. Translation gives CSAGQGANEKLFF. Drawing the rest from reference TRBV29-1 and TRBJ1-4, the complete variable domain is SAVISQKPSRDICQRGTSLTIQCQVDSQVTMMFWYRQQPGQSLTLIATANQGSEATYESGFVIDKFPISRPNLTFSTLTVSNMSPEDSSIYLCSAGQGANEKLFFGSGTQLSVL.

Many counts were recorded for this clonotype. At one boundary the junction diverges from the germline segment, which might be a read error. The genes are TRBV9 and TRBJ2-1; weak D call: TRBD1 (6 bases). Germline values: CDR1 SGDLS, CDR2 YYNGEE. The CDR3 sequence is 17 residues long. The CDR3 coding sequence is TGTGCCAGCAGAGTAGGGGGAACCCGCGCCCCCGGCAATGAGCAGTTCTTC. This codes for CASRVGGTRAPGNEQFF.

The sample holds many counts of this clonotype. V usage is TRBV4-1 and J usage is TRBJ1-6; D possibly corresponds to TRBD1 (5 bases). CDR1 MGHRA and CDR2 YSYEKL come from the germline V gene. The CDR3 contains 17 residues. V gave up 3 bases and J gave up 4 bases, with 16 bases separating them. Here the CDR3 reads CASSQGDGVLYNSPLHF. CDR3 bases: TGCGCCAGCAGCCAGGGGGACGGGGTTTTATATAATTCACCCCTCCACTTT.

This clonotype is deemed medium-sized. This sequence joins TRBV6-5 and TRBJ1-5, with D perhaps matching TRBD1 (5 bases). The germline CDR1 and CDR2 sequences are MNHEY and SVGAGI. With 7 bases removed from V and 9 bases from J, the gap between germline ends came to 22 bases. The CDR3 extends over 15 amino acids. The CDR3 here is CASKPRVTGFWPQHF. The CDR3 DNA is TGTGCCAGCAAACCCAGGGTTACTGGTTTTTGGCCCCAGCATTTT.

By share, this clonotype ranks as medium-sized. This CDR3 reads CASSQVPGAQWDTQYF. The CDR3 region has the DNA TGTGCCAGCAGCCAAGTACCAGGGGCCCAGTGGGATACGCAGTATTTT. The J gene is TRBJ2-3, the V gene TRBV14, with D perhaps TRBD1 (6 bases). Trimming took off 1 base at V and 6 bases at J, with 17 bases between the two ends. The CDR3 runs 16 residues. From germline, CDR1 is SGHDN and CDR2 FVKESK.

By share, this clonotype counts as medium-sized. The CDR3 coding sequence is TGTGCCAGCAGCGTCCCCTTTTTGGGCGCTAGCACAGATACGCAGTATTTT. Amino acids: CASSVPFLGASTDTQYF. The rearrangement joins TRBV7-2 to TRBJ2-3, with D hard to call. CDR1 SGHTA and CDR2 FQGNSA come from the germline V gene. This CDR3 is 17 amino acids long. V was clipped by 5 bases and J by 0 bases, with 18 bases between them.

This clonotype came up many times. V usage is TRBV12-3 or TRBV12-4 and J usage is TRBJ1-2, with D uncertain. V dropped 3 bases and J dropped 4 bases, with 12 bases sitting between them. There are 14 residues in the CDR3. The CDR3 DNA reads TGTGCCAGCAGTTTGGCGGAGGACGGCTATGGCTACACCTTC. Its translation: CASSLAEDGYGYTF.

This clonotype has ten or more counts. V gene TRBV20-1 combines with J gene TRBJ2-5, with D perhaps assigned TRBD1 or TRBD2 (5 bases each). This CDR3 has 14 residues. The germline gives CDR1 DFQATT, CDR2 SNEGSKA (reference sequence). V lost 5 bases, J lost 2 bases, and 15 bases lay in between. In nucleotides, the CDR3 is TGCAGTGCTCCCCGCCGGGGCCTACAAGAGACCCAGTACTTC. As protein: CSAPRRGLQETQYF.

This clonotype came up many times. The rearrangement joins TRBV7-2 to TRBJ2-7; TRBD1 agrees at 10 bases. The CDR3 is made up of 13 amino acids. Germline V lookup: CDR1 SGHTA, CDR2 FQGNSA. Losses at the gene ends were 5 bases for V and 7 bases for J; bases not matched to a gene: 5. The CDR3 DNA reads TGTGCCAGCAGCCGACAGGGGGCTGGAGAGCAGTACTTC. Translation gives CASSRQGAGEQYF. Full variable domain (rest looked up from reference TRBV7-2 and TRBJ2-7): GAGVSQSPSNKVTEKGKDVELRCDPISGHTALYWYRQSLGQGLEFLIYFQGNSAPDKSGLPSDRFSAERTGGSVSTLTIQRTQQEDSAVYLCASSRQGAGEQYFGPGTRLTVT.

This clonotype was counted ten times or more. The chain has TRBV15 and TRBJ2-2; perhaps TRBD1 as D (5 bases). This CDR3 spans 14 amino acids. Germline V CDR1 and CDR2: LNHNV, YYDKDF (reference sequence). The germline V and J ends were trimmed by 0 bases and 9 bases, with 11 bases remaining between them. CDR3 residues: CATSRELRTRELFF. The CDR3 nucleotides are TGTGCCACCAGCAGAGAACTTCGGACAAGGGAGCTGTTTTTT. The variable domain in full, with the rest retrieved from reference TRBV15 and TRBJ2-2, is DAMVIQNPRYQVTQFGKPVTLSCSQTLNHNVMYWYQQKSSQAPKLLFHYYDKDFNNEADTPDNFQSRRPNTSFCFLDIRSPGLGDTAMYLCATSRELRTRELFFGEGSRLTVL.